These T cell receptor beta chains were read from a single sample in a study of blood T cell repertoires in COVID-19. Produced via immunoSEQ multiplex PCR; TCRdb's table is partial and in-frame only. The sample comprises approximately 150,000 clones, about 83% of which are singletons, and approximately 19% rests with the top ten. The specimen sequenced was peripheral blood. The receptors originated from a woman between 70 and 85 years old who had recovered from COVID-19. The CDR3 runs from the conserved cysteine through the conserved F or W. The order of the fields is D gene, J gene, V gene, clone size, CDR3 length, CDR3 DNA, CDR3 protein. The D gene is left open where the match is weak. Part of the rows lack a size; the others show once, few, many or a class for expanded clones.

TRBD1 TRBJ1-1 TRBV6-5 once 14 TGTGCCAGCAGGAAAGGACAGGGGGATACTGAAGCTTTCTTT CASRKGQGDTEAFF
TRBD1 TRBJ1-1 TRBV7-2 NA 13 TGTGCCAGCAGCTTGGCGCAGGGGGCTGAAGCTTTCTTT CASSLAQGAEAFF
TRBD2 TRBJ2-3 TRBV11-3 NA 17 TGTGCCAGCAGCTCCCCGACTAGCGGGAGGGCCACAGATACGCAGTATTTT CASSSPTSGRATDTQYF
NA TRBJ1-2 TRBV25-1 NA 13 TGTGCCAGCCGCAAATTTCTCGGCGGTGGCTACACCTTC CASRKFLGGGYTF
NA TRBJ1-6 TRBV3-1/TRBV3-2 NA 16 TGTGCCAGCAGCCAAATTGGGGCAGGGCCTAGTTCACCCCTCCACTTT CASSQIGAGPSSPLHF
NA TRBJ1-2 TRBV6-1 NA 15 TGTGCCAGCAGTGATGCTATGACAGACAACTATGGCTACACCTTC CASSDAMTDNYGYTF
NA TRBJ1-1 TRBV6-5 NA 13 TGTGCCAGCAGTTACCCAGAGAACACTGAAGCTTTCTTT CASSYPENTEAFF
TRBD1 TRBJ2-7 TRBV9 NA 16 TGTGCCAGCAGCGGGGGAGACAGGGCCCTCGGGGACGAGCAGTACTTC CASSGGDRALGDEQYF
NA TRBJ2-3 TRBV9 NA 12 TGTGCCAGCAGCGTAGTCGGGGATACGCAGTATTTT CASSVVGDTQYF
NA TRBJ2-2 TRBV9 NA 16 TGTGCCAGCAGCGTTTCCCTTTCCCCGTCCACCGGGGAGCTGTTTTTT CASSVSLSPSTGELFF
NA TRBJ2-3 TRBV5-1 NA 16 TGCGCCAGCAGCCGAACCCCTATGGCCAACAGGGATACGCAGTATTTT CASSRTPMANRDTQYF
TRBD1 TRBJ2-3 TRBV3-1/TRBV3-2 once 19 TGTGCCAGCAGCCAAGATTCCCCCCTCGGGACAGGGCAGGTAGATACGCAGTATTTT CASSQDSPLGTGQVDTQYF
TRBD2 TRBJ2-7 TRBV2 NA 15 TGTGCCAGCAGTGAAGGCGGGGGGGCCCAATACGAGCAGTACTTC CASSEGGGAQYEQYF
TRBD1 TRBJ2-5 TRBV4-3 NA 15 TGCGCCAGCAGCCAAAACCGGGACAGACAAGAGACCCAGTACTTC CASSQNRDRQETQYF
NA TRBJ1-3 TRBV6-5 NA 15 TGTGCCAGCAGTTACTCGAGGCGCCCTGGAAACACCATATATTTT CASSYSRRPGNTIYF
NA TRBJ2-3 TRBV30 NA 16 TGTGCCTGGAGAGGCCGGACACGCCCAAGGGGAGATACGCAGTATTTT CAWRGRTRPRGDTQYF
NA TRBJ2-1 TRBV19 NA 16 TGTGCCAGTAGTATAGGTGCGGGCAGCTCCTACAATGAGCAGTTCTTC CASSIGAGSSYNEQFF
NA TRBJ2-3 TRBV30 NA 12 TGTGCCTGGAGGTCTGTCCCGGATACGCAGTATTTT CAWRSVPDTQYF
TRBD1 TRBJ1-2 TRBV19 NA 14 TGTGCCAGTAGTACAGACAGGGGGGATTATGGCTACACCTTC CASSTDRGDYGYTF
NA TRBJ1-2 TRBV10-3 NA 13 TGTGCCACCGAACCGGGGGATGGAGATGGCTACACCTTC CATEPGDGDGYTF
TRBD2 TRBJ2-1 TRBV5-1 NA 15 TGCGCCAGCAGCCCCGGGACTAGTCAGATGGGGGAGCAGTTCTTC CASSPGTSQMGEQFF
NA TRBJ2-7 TRBV13 NA 12 TGTGCCAGCAGCCCTCGTCGCTACGAGCAGTACTTC CASSPRRYEQYF
NA TRBJ2-1 TRBV5-1 NA 16 TGCGCCAGCAGCTTCAAGGGGGTCAGCTCCTACAATGAGCAGTTCTTC CASSFKGVSSYNEQFF
NA TRBJ1-1 TRBV7-6 once 16 TGTGCCAGCAGCTTAGCCGGCCCCGAGGTGGGCACTGAAGCTTTCTTT CASSLAGPEVGTEAFF
NA TRBJ2-1 TRBV3-1/TRBV3-2 NA 14 TGTGCCAGCAGCCCCTGGAGAGCCTACAATGAGCAGTTCTTC CASSPWRAYNEQFF